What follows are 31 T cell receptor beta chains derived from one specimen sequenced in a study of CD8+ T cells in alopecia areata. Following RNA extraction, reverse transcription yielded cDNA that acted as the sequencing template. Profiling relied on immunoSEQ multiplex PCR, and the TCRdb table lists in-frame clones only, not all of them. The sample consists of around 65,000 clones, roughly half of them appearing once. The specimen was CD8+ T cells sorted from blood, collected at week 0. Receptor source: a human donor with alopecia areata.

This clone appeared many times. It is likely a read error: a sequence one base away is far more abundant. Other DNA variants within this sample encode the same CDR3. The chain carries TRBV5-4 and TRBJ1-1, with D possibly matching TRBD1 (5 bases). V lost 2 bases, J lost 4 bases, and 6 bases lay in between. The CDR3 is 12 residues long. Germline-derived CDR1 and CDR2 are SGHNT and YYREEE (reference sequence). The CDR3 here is CASSFGTTEAFF. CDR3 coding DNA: TGTGCCAGCAGCTTCGGGACCACTGAAGCTTTCTTT.

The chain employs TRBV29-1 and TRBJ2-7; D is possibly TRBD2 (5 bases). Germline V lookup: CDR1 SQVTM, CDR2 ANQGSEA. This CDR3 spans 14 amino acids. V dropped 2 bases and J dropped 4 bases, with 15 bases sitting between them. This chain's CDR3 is CSVESSSGSYEQYF. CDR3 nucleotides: TGCAGCGTTGAATCTAGTTCTGGGAGTTACGAGCAGTACTTC.

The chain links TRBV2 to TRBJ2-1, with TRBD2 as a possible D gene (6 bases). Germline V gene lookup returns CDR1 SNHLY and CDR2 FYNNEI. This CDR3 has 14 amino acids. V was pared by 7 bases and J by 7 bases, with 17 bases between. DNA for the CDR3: TGTGCCAGCATGGCGGGGTTGGGGCGTAATGAGCAGTTCTTC. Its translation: CASMAGLGRNEQFF.

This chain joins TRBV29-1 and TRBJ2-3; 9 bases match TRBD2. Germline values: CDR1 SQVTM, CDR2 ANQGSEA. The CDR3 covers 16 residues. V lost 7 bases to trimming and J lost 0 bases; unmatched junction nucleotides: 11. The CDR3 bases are TGCAGCGCCACCAACCCGACTAGCGGAAGCACAGATACGCAGTATTTT. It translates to CSATNPTSGSTDTQYF.

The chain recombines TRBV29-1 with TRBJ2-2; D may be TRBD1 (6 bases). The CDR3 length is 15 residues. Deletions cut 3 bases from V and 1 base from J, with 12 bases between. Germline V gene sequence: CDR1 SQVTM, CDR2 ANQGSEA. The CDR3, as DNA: TGCAGCGTTGAGGCCAGGGGAAGGAACACCGGGGAGCTGTTTTTT. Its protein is CSVEARGRNTGELFF.

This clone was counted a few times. The CDR3 DNA sequence: TGTGCCAGCAGATCGGGACAGTCCTACGAGCAGTACTTC. Translation gives CASRSGQSYEQYF. This rearrangement joins TRBV7-2 to TRBJ2-7; TRBD1 agrees at 7 bases. The trim removed 6 bases at V and 1 base at J, leaving 3 bases unmatched. The germline V gene has CDR1 SGHTA and CDR2 FQGNSA. The CDR3 runs to 13 residues.

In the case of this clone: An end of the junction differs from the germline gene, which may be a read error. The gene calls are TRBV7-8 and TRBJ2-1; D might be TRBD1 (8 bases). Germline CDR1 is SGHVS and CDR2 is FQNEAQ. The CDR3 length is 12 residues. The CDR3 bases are TGTGCCAGCAGCGTGGGGGGGACAGGCGGCCTCTTC. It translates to CASSVGGTGGLF.

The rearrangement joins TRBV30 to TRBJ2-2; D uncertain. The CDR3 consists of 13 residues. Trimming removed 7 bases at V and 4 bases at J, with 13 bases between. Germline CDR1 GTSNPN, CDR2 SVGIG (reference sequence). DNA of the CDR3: TGTGCCTTAGCCCGGGCCCTCACCGGGGAGCTGTTTTTT. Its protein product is CALARALTGELFF. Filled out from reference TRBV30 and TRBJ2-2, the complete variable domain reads SQTIHQWPATLVQPVGSPLSLECTVEGTSNPNLYWYRQAAGRGLQLLFYSVGIGQISSEVPQNLSASRPQDRQFILSSKKLLLSDSGFYLCALARALTGELFFGEGSRLTVL.

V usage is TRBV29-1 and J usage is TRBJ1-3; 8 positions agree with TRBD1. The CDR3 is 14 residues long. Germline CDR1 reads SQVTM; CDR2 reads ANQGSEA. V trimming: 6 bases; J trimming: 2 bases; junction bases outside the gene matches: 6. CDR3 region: CSVADRGPGNTIYF. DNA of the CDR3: TGCAGCGTCGCCGACAGGGGCCCTGGAAACACCATATATTTT.

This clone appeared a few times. The CDR3 loop is CSVEDRAGAQDTQYF. The CDR3 nucleotides are TGCAGCGTTGAAGATCGGGCGGGAGCGCAAGATACGCAGTATTTT. V is TRBV29-1 and J is TRBJ2-3; 7 nucleotides line up with TRBD2. Germline V CDR1 and CDR2: SQVTM, ANQGSEA. With V trimmed by 0 bases and J by 5 bases, 8 bases remained unmatched. This CDR3 has 15 amino acids.

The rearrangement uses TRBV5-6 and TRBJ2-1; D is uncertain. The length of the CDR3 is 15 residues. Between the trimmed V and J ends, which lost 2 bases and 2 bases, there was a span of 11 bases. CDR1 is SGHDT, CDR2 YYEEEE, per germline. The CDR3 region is CASSFFGDAYNEQFF. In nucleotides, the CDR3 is TGTGCCAGCAGCTTTTTCGGAGACGCCTACAATGAGCAGTTCTTC.

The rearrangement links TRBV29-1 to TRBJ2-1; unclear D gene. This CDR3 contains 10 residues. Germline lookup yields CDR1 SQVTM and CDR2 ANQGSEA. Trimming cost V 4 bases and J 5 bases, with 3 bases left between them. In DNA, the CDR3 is TGCAGCGTTGTCCACAATGAGCAGTTCTTC. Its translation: CSVVHNEQFF.

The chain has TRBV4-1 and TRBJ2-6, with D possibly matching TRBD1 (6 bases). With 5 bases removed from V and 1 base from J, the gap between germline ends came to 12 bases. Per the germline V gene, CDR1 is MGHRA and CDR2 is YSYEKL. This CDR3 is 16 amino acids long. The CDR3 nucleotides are TGCGCCAGCAGCTTCTTGACAGGATCTGGGGCCAACGTCCTGACTTTC. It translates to CASSFLTGSGANVLTF.

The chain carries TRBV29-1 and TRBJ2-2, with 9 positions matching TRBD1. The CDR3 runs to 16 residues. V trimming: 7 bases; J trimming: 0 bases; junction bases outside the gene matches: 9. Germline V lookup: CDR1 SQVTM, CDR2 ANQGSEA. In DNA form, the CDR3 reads TGCAGCGCCGACGAAGGACAGGGGCCGAACACCGGGGAGCTGTTTTTT. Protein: CSADEGQGPNTGELFF.

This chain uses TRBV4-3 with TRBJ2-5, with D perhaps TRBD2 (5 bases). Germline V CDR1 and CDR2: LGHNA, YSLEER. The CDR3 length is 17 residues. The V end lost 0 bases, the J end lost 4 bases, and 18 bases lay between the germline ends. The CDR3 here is CASSQERAQPPGETQYF. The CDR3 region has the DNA TGCGCCAGCAGCCAAGAGCGGGCGCAGCCTCCAGGAGAGACCCAGTACTTC.

The CDR3 sequence is CASTQLNGKNNEQFF. CDR3 coding DNA: TGTGCCAGCACCCAACTAAACGGGAAGAACAATGAGCAGTTCTTC. The chain employs TRBV6-1 and TRBJ2-1; a possible D gene is TRBD2 (5 bases). Germline CDR1 and CDR2: MNHNS and SASEGT. The CDR3 length is 15 residues. V lost 7 bases, J lost 5 bases, and 18 bases lay in between.

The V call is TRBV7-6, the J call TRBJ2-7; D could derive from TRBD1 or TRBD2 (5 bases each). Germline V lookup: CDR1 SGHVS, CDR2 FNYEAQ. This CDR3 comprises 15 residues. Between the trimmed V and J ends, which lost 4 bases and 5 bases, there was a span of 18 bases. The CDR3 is CASSSEAWDANEQYF. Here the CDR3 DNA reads TGTGCCAGCAGCTCCGAAGCCTGGGACGCCAACGAGCAGTACTTC. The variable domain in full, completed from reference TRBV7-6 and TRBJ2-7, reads GAGVSQSPRYKVTKRGQDVALRCDPISGHVSLYWYRQALGQGPEFLTYFNYEAQQDKSGLPNDRFSAERPEGSISTLTIQRTEQRDSAMYRCASSSEAWDANEQYFGPGTRLTVT.

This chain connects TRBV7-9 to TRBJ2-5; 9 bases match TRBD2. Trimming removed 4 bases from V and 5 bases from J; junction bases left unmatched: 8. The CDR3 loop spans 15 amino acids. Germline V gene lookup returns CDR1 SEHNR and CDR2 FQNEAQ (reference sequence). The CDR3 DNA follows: TGTGCCAGCAGCTCCCCCCCTAGCGGGAAGGAGACCCAGTACTTC. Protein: CASSSPPSGKETQYF.

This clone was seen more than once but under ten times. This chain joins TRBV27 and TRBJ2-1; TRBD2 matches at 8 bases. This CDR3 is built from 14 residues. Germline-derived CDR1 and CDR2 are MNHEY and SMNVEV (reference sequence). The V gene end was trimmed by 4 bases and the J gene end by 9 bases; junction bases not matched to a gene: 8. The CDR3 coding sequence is TGTGCCAGCAGTTACGGAGCGGGAGTAGGTGAGCAGTTCTTC. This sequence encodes CASSYGAGVGEQFF.

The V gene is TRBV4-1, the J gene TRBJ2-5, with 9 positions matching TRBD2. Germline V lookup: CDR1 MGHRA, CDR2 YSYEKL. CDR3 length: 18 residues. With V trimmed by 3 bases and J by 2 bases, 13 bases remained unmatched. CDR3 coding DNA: TGCGCCAGCAGCCACCGACCGCCTCTAGCGGGGCCTCAAGAGACCCAGTACTTC. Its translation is CASSHRPPLAGPQETQYF.

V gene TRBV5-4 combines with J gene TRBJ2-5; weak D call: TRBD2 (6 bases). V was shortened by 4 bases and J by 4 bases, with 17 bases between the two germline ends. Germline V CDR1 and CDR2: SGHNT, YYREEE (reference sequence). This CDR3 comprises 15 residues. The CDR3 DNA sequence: TGTGCCAGCAGCGAGGGGAGGCCGGTCGTAGAGACCCAGTACTTC. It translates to CASSEGRPVVETQYF.

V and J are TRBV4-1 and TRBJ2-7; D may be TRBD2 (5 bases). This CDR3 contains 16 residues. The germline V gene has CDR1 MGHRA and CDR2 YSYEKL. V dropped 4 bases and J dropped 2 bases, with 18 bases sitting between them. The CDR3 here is CASSPVELAGTYEQYF. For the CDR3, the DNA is TGCGCCAGCAGCCCGGTTGAGCTGGCCGGGACCTACGAGCAGTACTTC.

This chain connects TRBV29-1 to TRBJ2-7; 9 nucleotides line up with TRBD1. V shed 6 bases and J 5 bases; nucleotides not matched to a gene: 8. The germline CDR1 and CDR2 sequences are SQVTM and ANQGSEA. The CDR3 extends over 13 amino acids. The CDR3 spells CSVRTGERNEQYF. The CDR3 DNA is TGCAGCGTCCGGACAGGGGAAAGGAACGAGCAGTACTTC.

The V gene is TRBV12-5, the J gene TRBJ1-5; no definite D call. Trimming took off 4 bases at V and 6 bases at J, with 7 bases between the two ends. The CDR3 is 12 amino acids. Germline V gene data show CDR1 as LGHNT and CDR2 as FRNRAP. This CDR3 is CASGWGGQPQHF. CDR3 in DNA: TGTGCTAGTGGTTGGGGAGGTCAGCCCCAGCATTTT.

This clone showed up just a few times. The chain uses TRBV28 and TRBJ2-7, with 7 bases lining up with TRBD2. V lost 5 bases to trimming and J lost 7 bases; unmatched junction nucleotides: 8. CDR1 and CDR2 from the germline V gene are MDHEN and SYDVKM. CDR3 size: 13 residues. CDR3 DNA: TGTGCCAGCAGTCCAAGACTAGCTGGAGAGCAGTACTTC. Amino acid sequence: CASSPRLAGEQYF.

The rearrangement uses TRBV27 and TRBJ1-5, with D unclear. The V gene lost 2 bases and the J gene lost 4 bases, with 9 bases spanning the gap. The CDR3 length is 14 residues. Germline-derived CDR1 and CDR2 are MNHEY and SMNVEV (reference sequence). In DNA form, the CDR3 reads TGTGCCAGCAGTTTAGTACGGACGAATCAGCCCCAGCATTTT. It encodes CASSLVRTNQPQHF.

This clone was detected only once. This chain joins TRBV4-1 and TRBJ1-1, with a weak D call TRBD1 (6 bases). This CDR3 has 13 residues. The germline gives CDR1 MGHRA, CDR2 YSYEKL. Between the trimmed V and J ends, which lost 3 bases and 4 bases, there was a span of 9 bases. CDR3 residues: CASSHRGGTEAFF. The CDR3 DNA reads TGCGCCAGCAGCCACAGGGGCGGCACTGAAGCTTTCTTT.

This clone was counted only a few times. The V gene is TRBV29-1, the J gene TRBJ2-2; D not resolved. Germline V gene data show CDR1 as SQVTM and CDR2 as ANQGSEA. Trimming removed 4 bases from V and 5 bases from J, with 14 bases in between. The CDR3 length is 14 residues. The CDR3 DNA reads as TGCAGCGTTGTCATGTCCGGAAGGACCGGGGAGCTGTTTTTT. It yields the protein CSVVMSGRTGELFF.

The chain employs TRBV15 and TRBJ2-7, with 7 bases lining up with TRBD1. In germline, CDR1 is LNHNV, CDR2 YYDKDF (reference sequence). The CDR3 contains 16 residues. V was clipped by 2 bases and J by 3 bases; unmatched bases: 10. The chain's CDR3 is CATSRHSRQGFYEQYF. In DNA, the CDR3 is TGTGCCACCAGCAGACATAGCCGACAGGGATTCTACGAGCAGTACTTC.

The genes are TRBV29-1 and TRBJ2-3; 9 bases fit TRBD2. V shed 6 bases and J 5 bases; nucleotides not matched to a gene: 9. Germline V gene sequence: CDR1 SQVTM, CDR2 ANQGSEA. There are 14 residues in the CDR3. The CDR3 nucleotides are TGCAGCGTCAGAGGGACTAGCTTATTAGATACGCAGTATTTT. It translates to CSVRGTSLLDTQYF.

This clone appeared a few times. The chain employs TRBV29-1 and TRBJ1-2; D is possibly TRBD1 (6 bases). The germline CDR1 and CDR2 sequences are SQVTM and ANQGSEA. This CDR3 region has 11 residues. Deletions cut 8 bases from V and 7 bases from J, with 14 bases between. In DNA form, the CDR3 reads TGCAGCATATCACAGGGTCCTGGCTACACCTTC. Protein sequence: CSISQGPGYTF. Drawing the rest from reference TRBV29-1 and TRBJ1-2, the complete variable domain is SAVISQKPSRDICQRGTSLTIQCQVDSQVTMMFWYRQQPGQSLTLIATANQGSEATYESGFVIDKFPISRPNLTFSTLTVSNMSPEDSSIYLCSISQGPGYTFGSGTRLTVV.